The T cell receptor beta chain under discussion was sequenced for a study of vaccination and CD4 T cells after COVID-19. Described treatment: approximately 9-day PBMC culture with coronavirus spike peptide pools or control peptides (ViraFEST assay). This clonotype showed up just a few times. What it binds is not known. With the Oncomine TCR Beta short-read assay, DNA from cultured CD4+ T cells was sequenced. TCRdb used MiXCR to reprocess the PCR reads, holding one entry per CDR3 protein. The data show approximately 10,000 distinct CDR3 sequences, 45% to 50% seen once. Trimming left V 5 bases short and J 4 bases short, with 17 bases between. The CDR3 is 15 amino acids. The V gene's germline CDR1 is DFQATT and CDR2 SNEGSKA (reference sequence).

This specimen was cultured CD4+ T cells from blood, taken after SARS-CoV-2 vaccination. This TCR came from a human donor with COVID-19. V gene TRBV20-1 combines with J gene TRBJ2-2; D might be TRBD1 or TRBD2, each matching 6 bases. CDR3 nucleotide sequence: TGCAGTGCTGTCAAGGGGGGACGTCGCACCGGGGAGCTGTTTTTT. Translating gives CSAVKGGRRTGELFF.